The clone carrying this TCR beta chain was found many times. Its target is unknown. This specimen comes from a study of CD8+CD57+ T cells in acquired aplastic anemia. Study findings and constraints: The CD8+CD57+ cells of patients were less diverse than their total CD4+ and CD8+ pools.

Patients chosen for sequencing had CD8+CD57+ cells that had expanded, as shown by flow cytometry. The template for TCR beta VDJ and CDR3 sequence profiling was genomic DNA. MiXCR was run by TCRdb on the reads, yielding one entry per CDR3 protein. The table has 15,000 to 20,000 distinct CDR3 sequences, roughly two fifths seen once; the top ten hold around 85%. Germline values: CDR1 GTSNPN, CDR2 SVGIG (reference sequence). The CDR3 has 11 residues. V was clipped by 3 bases and J by 2 bases, with 4 bases between them. V gene TRBV30 combines with J gene TRBJ1-1; D is unresolved. This receptor was taken from a human donor with aplastic anemia. Sequenced material: CD8+CD57+ T cells sorted from PBMCs. Specified subset: bead-enriched CD8+CD57+ effector memory T cells from SAA patients. The CDR3 region has the DNA TGTGCCTGGAGCTTTAACACTGAAGCTTTCTTT. Protein sequence: CAWSFNTEAFF.